Each of the 31 T cell receptor beta chains below was sequenced from the same sample in a study of control samples from healthy donors and cancer patients. Some clones are missing from TCRdb's copy, which holds only in-frame ones; the method was immunoSEQ multiplex PCR. The sample shows 130,000 or so clones, about 89% of them seen only once. Sequencing input: blood. Receptors originate from a young man in good health.

The chain uses TRBV4-1 and TRBJ1-5; D gene uncertain. The CDR3 has 14 amino acids. The germline V and J ends were trimmed by 1 base and 9 bases, with 13 bases remaining between them. CDR1 MGHRA and CDR2 YSYEKL come from the germline V gene. The CDR3 loop reads CASSQVRQAWPQHF. CDR3 in DNA: TGCGCCAGCAGCCAAGTGCGGCAAGCGTGGCCCCAGCATTTT.

This chain links TRBV2 with TRBJ2-5; D remains ambiguous. The CDR3 consists of 14 residues. CDR1 SNHLY and CDR2 FYNNEI come from the germline V gene. V lost 4 bases to trimming and J lost 2 bases, with 11 bases between them. In DNA, the CDR3 is TGTGCCAGCAGTGTAGGGCGGCTACAAGAGACCCAGTACTTC. Residues: CASSVGRLQETQYF.

This clone was seen a few times. The rearrangement joins TRBV2 to TRBJ1-1; 8 nucleotides align to TRBD1. The CDR3 contains 11 residues. Germline V CDR1 and CDR2: SNHLY, FYNNEI. V lost 7 bases, J lost 8 bases, and 3 bases stayed unmatched. The CDR3 sequence: CASTTGGEAFF. In DNA form, the CDR3 reads TGTGCCAGCACCACAGGGGGGGAAGCTTTCTTT.

The CDR3 bases are TGTGCCAGTAGAAAAACAGGGGGCGCGACTAATGAAAAACTGTTTTTT. Translation gives CASRKTGGATNEKLFF. The rearrangement joins TRBV19 to TRBJ1-4, with 9 nucleotides matching TRBD1. CDR1 is LNHDA and CDR2 is SQIVND in the germline V gene (reference sequence). J was trimmed by 2 bases and V by 6 bases; bases with no gene match: 7. This CDR3 has 16 amino acids.

The chain carries TRBV6-6 and TRBJ1-2; D is uncertain. CDR3 length: 13 amino acids. Germline V gives CDR1 MNHNY, CDR2 SVGAGI (reference sequence). V lost 6 bases and J lost 1, with 9 bases in between. The CDR3 protein is CASSLDNNYGYTF. Here the CDR3 DNA reads TGTGCCAGCAGCCTCGACAATAACTATGGCTACACCTTC.

V is TRBV19 and J is TRBJ1-5; D call uncertain. Germline CDR1 reads LNHDA; CDR2 reads SQIVND (reference sequence). V lost 5 bases, J lost 6 bases, and 11 bases lay in between. The CDR3 spans 13 residues. The CDR3 coding sequence is TGTGCCAGTAGTGAGGGCCGTGGTCAGCCCCAGCATTTT. Translating it yields CASSEGRGQPQHF. Filled out from reference TRBV19 and TRBJ1-5, the complete variable domain reads DGGITQSPKYLFRKEGQNVTLSCEQNLNHDAMYWYRQDPGQGLRLIYYSQIVNDFQKGDIAEGYSVSREKKESFPLTVTSAQKNPTAFYLCASSEGRGQPQHFGDGTRLSIL.

The V and J genes are TRBV5-6 and TRBJ1-1, with D possibly being TRBD1 (6 bases). The germline CDR1 and CDR2 sequences are SGHDT and YYEEEE. CDR3 size: 15 residues. V was pared by 4 bases and J by 0 bases, with 13 bases between. This CDR3 is CASSPPTGMNTEAFF. CDR3 coding DNA: TGTGCCAGCAGCCCACCGACAGGAATGAACACTGAAGCTTTCTTT.

This chain links TRBV11-1 with TRBJ2-1; D might be TRBD2 (5 bases). The V gene lost 3 bases and the J gene lost 2 bases, with 5 bases spanning the gap. The CDR3 consists of 13 residues. Germline CDR1 reads SGHAT; CDR2 reads FQDESV (reference sequence). For the CDR3, the DNA is TGTGCCAGCAGCTTGAGGGCCTACAATGAGCAGTTCTTC. It translates to CASSLRAYNEQFF.

The chain recombines TRBV18 with TRBJ2-7, with 9 bases that match TRBD1. The CDR3 has 14 residues. Germline loops: CDR1 KGHSH, CDR2 LQKENI. V dropped 6 bases and J dropped 5; count of bases not matched to a gene: 8. The CDR3 DNA sequence: TGTGCCAGCTCGAACCTCCGGGACAGGGACGAGCAGTACTTC. Residues: CASSNLRDRDEQYF.

The chain recombines TRBV7-9 with TRBJ1-1, with D perhaps TRBD1 (6 bases). The V end lost 5 bases, the J end lost 6 bases, and 22 bases lay between the germline ends. The CDR3 has 16 residues. Germline V gene sequence: CDR1 SEHNR, CDR2 FQNEAQ (reference sequence). The CDR3 loop is CASSPLAQQGLSEAFF. The CDR3 DNA reads as TGTGCCAGCAGCCCTCTCGCGCAACAGGGTCTTTCTGAAGCTTTCTTT.

The chain has TRBV27 and TRBJ1-6; 8 bases fit TRBD1. With V trimmed by 5 bases and J by 7 bases, 7 bases remained unmatched. CDR1 is MNHEY and CDR2 is SMNVEV in the germline V gene (reference sequence). The CDR3 consists of 15 residues. The CDR3 here is CASSPRGQGNSPLHF. CDR3 DNA sequence: TGTGCCAGCAGTCCTCGCGGACAGGGCAATTCACCCCTCCACTTT.

V is TRBV25-1 and J is TRBJ2-1; 12 nucleotides agree with TRBD2. The CDR3 is 16 amino acids. With V trimmed by 5 bases and J by 9 bases, 11 bases remained unmatched. Germline loops: CDR1 MGHDK, CDR2 SYGVNS. CDR3 coding DNA: TGTGCCAGCAGTCCCCCCCTAGCGGGGGGGCCTACTGAGCAGTTCTTC. This translates into CASSPPLAGGPTEQFF. Using reference TRBV25-1 and TRBJ2-1 for the parts outside the CDR3, the full variable domain is EADIYQTPRYLVIGTGKKITLECSQTMGHDKMYWYQQDPGMELHLIHYSYGVNSTEKGDLSSESTVSRIRTEHFPLTLESARPSHTSQYLCASSPPLAGGPTEQFFGPGTRLTVL.

This clone was found once. V is TRBV4-1 and J is TRBJ2-5, with 7 positions matching TRBD2. The CDR3 is 17 residues long. CDR1 MGHRA and CDR2 YSYEKL come from the germline V gene. V lost 4 bases, J lost 1 base, and 12 bases stayed unmatched. The DNA for the CDR3 is TGCGCCAGCAGCCCCCGCGGGACTACAGCCTTCCAAGAGACCCAGTACTTC. Translated, it gives CASSPRGTTAFQETQYF.

J is TRBJ2-7 and V is TRBV10-3; 9 bases agree with TRBD1. Germline CDR1 ENHRY, CDR2 SYGVKD. The V gene end was trimmed by 0 bases and the J gene end by 1 base; junction bases not matched to a gene: 4. The CDR3 consists of 16 residues. CDR3 nucleotides: TGTGCCATCAGTGAGTCGGGGACAGGGAGGTCCTACGAGCAGTACTTC. Amino acid sequence: CAISESGTGRSYEQYF.

The chain has TRBV5-1 and TRBJ1-1; 8 bases line up with TRBD1. The CDR3 contains 15 residues. Germline CDR1 reads SGHRS; CDR2 reads YFSETQ. After removal of 4 bases from V and 2 bases from J, the junction contained 7 bases not matched to a gene. CDR3 bases: TGCGCCAGCAGCATTCAGGGGGCCCAAAACACTGAAGCTTTCTTT. Its translation: CASSIQGAQNTEAFF.

This clone occurred once. The CDR3 loop is CAISESGVGQGYGYTF. DNA for the CDR3: TGTGCCATCAGTGAGTCCGGGGTGGGACAGGGCTATGGCTACACCTTC. The rearrangement joins TRBV10-3 to TRBJ1-2, with 9 bases aligning to TRBD1. CDR3 length: 16 amino acids. V lost 0 bases, J lost 4 bases, and 6 bases stayed unmatched. Germline lookup yields CDR1 ENHRY and CDR2 SYGVKD.

This chain links TRBV12-5 with TRBJ1-6; 7 nucleotides match TRBD1. Germline trimming cut 3 bases from V and 6 bases from J; bases unmatched to any gene: 5. Germline V lookup: CDR1 LGHNT, CDR2 FRNRAP. The CDR3 contains 15 residues. CDR3 coding DNA: TGTGCTAGTGGTTTAGAGGGGGCGGGTAATTCACCCCTCCACTTT. It codes for CASGLEGAGNSPLHF.

Here the CDR3 DNA reads TGTGCCAGCAGCTTCAATGGACAGGGGGCATTATATGAAAAACTGTTTTTT. As protein: CASSFNGQGALYEKLFF. The chain has TRBV7-9 and TRBJ1-4; TRBD1 matches at 11 bases. Germline V lookup: CDR1 SEHNR, CDR2 FQNEAQ (reference sequence). This CDR3 region has 17 residues. V was pared by 3 bases and J by 6 bases, with 9 bases of the junction left unmatched.

The chain is built from TRBV14 and TRBJ1-1, with 8 bases that match TRBD1. The CDR3 sequence is 15 residues long. Trimming removed 5 bases from V and 6 bases from J; junction bases left unmatched: 11. CDR1 and CDR2 (germline): SGHDN, FVKESK. As DNA, the CDR3 is TGTGCCAGCAGCACCCCAGCAGGGGGCCTCGCTGAAGCTTTCTTT. Translating it yields CASSTPAGGLAEAFF.

The chain links TRBV30 to TRBJ1-1, with D maybe TRBD1 (5 bases). The germline V gene has CDR1 GTSNPN and CDR2 SVGIG (reference sequence). V lost 8 bases to trimming and J lost 6 bases, with 13 bases between them. This CDR3 has 11 amino acids. The CDR3, as DNA: TGTGCCCATCGACAGCTTGCTGAAGCTTTCTTT. Its translation is CAHRQLAEAFF.

The chain uses TRBV20-1 and TRBJ2-7; 7 nucleotides agree with TRBD2. Germline V gene data show CDR1 as DFQATT and CDR2 as SNEGSKA (reference sequence). The ends lost 7 bases at V and 6 bases at J; junction bases unmatched: 6. This CDR3 is 11 amino acids long. The CDR3 sequence is CSGRGVGEQYF. The CDR3 DNA reads TGCAGTGGCCGGGGGGTTGGCGAGCAGTACTTC.

The chain is built from TRBV6-5 and TRBJ2-7; TRBD2 agrees at 12 bases. Germline V lookup: CDR1 MNHEY, CDR2 SVGAGI. The V gene end was trimmed by 9 bases and the J gene end by 4 bases; junction bases not matched to a gene: 7. CDR3 size: 14 residues. CDR3 coding DNA: TGTGCCAGTTCGGCTAGCGGGGGGGGATACGAGCAGTACTTC. It encodes CASSASGGGYEQYF.

The chain is built from TRBV5-1 and TRBJ2-1; D is perhaps TRBD1 (6 bases). Germline CDR1 SGHRS, CDR2 YFSETQ. Trimming took 3 bases from V and 0 from J, leaving 7 bases between them. The CDR3 extends over 14 amino acids. The CDR3 coding sequence is TGCGCCAGCAGCTCGGACAGCTCCTACAATGAGCAGTTCTTC. Translating gives CASSSDSSYNEQFF.

The chain carries TRBV27 and TRBJ2-2, with D possibly being TRBD1 (6 bases). V shed 2 bases and J shed 6 bases, with 13 bases lying between them. Germline CDR1 MNHEY, CDR2 SMNVEV (reference sequence). The CDR3 has 15 amino acids. In nucleotides, the CDR3 is TGTGCCAGCAGTTTAAACAGGGAAGTGCCCGGGGAGCTGTTTTTT. Amino acid sequence: CASSLNREVPGELFF.

The chain joins TRBV30 to TRBJ1-1; D uncertain. The V gene lost 5 bases and the J gene lost 2 bases, with 12 bases spanning the gap. The CDR3 has 13 amino acids. Per germline, CDR1 GTSNPN and CDR2 SVGIG (reference sequence). CDR3 region: CAWQRGDNTEAFF. The CDR3 DNA is TGTGCCTGGCAGCGGGGAGATAACACTGAAGCTTTCTTT. Filled out from reference TRBV30 and TRBJ1-1, the complete variable domain reads SQTIHQWPATLVQPVGSPLSLECTVEGTSNPNLYWYRQAAGRGLQLLFYSVGIGQISSEVPQNLSASRPQDRQFILSSKKLLLSDSGFYLCAWQRGDNTEAFFGQGTRLTVV.

The chain is built from TRBV4-1 and TRBJ1-5; 9 positions match TRBD1. Germline CDR1 MGHRA, CDR2 YSYEKL. J gave up 7 bases and V 1 base, and 5 bases lay outside the gene matches. There are 15 residues in the CDR3. CDR3 nucleotides: TGCGCCAGCAGCCAAGGACAGGGGGTCGACCAGCCCCAGCATTTT. This translates into CASSQGQGVDQPQHF.

CDR3: CASSGDRPSSGNTIYF. The DNA of the CDR3 is TGTGCCAGCAGTGGCGACAGGCCAAGCTCTGGAAACACCATATATTTT. The chain has TRBV6-1 and TRBJ1-3; perhaps TRBD1 as D (6 bases). This CDR3 spans 16 amino acids. V was cut by 4 bases and J by 0 bases, with 13 bases left in between. The germline V gene encodes CDR1 MNHNS and CDR2 SASEGT.

J is TRBJ2-7 and V is TRBV2; the D gene is possibly TRBD2 (5 bases). CDR3 size: 14 residues. Germline CDR1 reads SNHLY; CDR2 reads FYNNEI. The V gene lost 7 bases and the J gene lost 0 bases, with 13 bases spanning the gap. Here the CDR3 reads CASNPGLNSYEQYF. In DNA, the CDR3 is TGTGCCAGCAACCCCGGACTTAACTCCTACGAGCAGTACTTC. Drawing the rest from reference TRBV2 and TRBJ2-7, the complete variable domain is EPEVTQTPSHQVTQMGQEVILRCVPISNHLYFYWYRQILGQKVEFLVSFYNNEISEKSEIFDDQFSVERPDGSNFTLKIRSTKLEDSAMYFCASNPGLNSYEQYFGPGTRLTVT.

The V and J genes are TRBV24-1 and TRBJ1-1, with D uncertain. The CDR3 is 12 residues long. V lost 12 bases to trimming and J lost 8 bases, with 18 bases between them. Germline lookup yields CDR1 KGHDR and CDR2 SFDVKD. The CDR3 region has the DNA TGTGCCGTCAAAAAACCGGGGTCCGAAGCTTTCTTT. This codes for CAVKKPGSEAFF.

This chain joins TRBV15 and TRBJ1-2; no clear D gene. Trimming cost V 4 bases and J 8 bases, with 5 bases left between them. The length of the CDR3 is 10 residues. CDR1 LNHNV and CDR2 YYDKDF come from the germline V gene (reference sequence). CDR3 nucleotide sequence: TGTGCCACCAGCAATTGGGGCTACACCTTC. Its protein product is CATSNWGYTF.

With respect to this clone: The sample holds other DNA sequences that translate to the same CDR3. The J gene is TRBJ2-3, the V gene TRBV9; either TRBD1 or TRBD2 may fit D (6 bases each). The germline V and J ends were trimmed by 0 bases and 5 bases, with 10 bases remaining between them. The CDR3 spans 14 residues. The germline gives CDR1 SGDLS, CDR2 YYNGEE. The CDR3 DNA reads as TGTGCCAGCAGCGTAGGGGGGGCAGGAGATACGCAGTATTTT. Amino acids: CASSVGGAGDTQYF.